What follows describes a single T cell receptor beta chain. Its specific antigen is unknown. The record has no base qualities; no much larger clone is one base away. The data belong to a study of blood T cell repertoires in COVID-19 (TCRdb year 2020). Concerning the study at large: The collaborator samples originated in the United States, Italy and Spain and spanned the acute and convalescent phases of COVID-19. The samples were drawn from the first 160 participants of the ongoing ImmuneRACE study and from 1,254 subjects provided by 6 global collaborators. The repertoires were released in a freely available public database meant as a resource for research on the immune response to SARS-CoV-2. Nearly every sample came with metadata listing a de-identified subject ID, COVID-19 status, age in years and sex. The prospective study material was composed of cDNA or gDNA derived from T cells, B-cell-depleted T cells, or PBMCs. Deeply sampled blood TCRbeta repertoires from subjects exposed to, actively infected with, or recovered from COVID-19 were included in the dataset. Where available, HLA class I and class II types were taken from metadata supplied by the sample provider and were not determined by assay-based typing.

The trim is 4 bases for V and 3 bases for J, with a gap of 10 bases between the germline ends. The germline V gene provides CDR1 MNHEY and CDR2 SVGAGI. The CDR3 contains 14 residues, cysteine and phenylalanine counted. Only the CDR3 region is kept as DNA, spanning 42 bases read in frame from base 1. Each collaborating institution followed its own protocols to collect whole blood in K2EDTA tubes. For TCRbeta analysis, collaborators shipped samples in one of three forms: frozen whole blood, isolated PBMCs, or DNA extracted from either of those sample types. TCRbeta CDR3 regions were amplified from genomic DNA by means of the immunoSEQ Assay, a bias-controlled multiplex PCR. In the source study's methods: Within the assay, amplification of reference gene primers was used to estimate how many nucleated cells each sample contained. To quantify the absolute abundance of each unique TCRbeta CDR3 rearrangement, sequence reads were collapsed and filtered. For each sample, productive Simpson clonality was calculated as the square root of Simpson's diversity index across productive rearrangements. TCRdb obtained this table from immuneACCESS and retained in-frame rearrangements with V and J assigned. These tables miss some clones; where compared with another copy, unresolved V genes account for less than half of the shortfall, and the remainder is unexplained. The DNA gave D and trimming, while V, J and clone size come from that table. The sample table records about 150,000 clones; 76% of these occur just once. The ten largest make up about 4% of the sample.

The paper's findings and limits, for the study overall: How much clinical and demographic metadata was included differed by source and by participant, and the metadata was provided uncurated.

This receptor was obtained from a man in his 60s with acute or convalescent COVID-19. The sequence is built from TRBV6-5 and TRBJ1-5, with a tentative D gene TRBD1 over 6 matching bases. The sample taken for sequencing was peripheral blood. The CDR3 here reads CASSSRDNNQPQHF. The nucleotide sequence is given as TGTGCCAGCAGTTCCCGGGACAACAATCAGCCCCAGCATTTT.